Listed below are T cell receptor beta chains from one sample, sequenced in a study of control samples from healthy donors and cancer patients. TCRdb keeps only in-frame clones here, not all; method: immunoSEQ multiplex PCR. Of roughly 170,000 clones in the sample, roughly 92% were seen once. The sample consisted of blood. The receptor source for this set is a woman in her late teens or twenties in good health. The CDR3 runs from the conserved cysteine through the conserved F or W. D genes are given only for firm matches. Rows give clone size only sometimes, using once, few, many, or a class for an expanded clone.

J gene: TRBJ1-2; clone size: .; D gene: TRBD1; V gene: TRBV6-5; CDR3 protein: CASRGLSGGGGYTF; CDR3 DNA: TGTGCCAGCAGGGGTCTCTCAGGGGGGGGAGGCTACACCTTC
J gene: TRBJ1-3; clone size: .; D gene: .; V gene: TRBV27; CDR3 protein: CASSLGWGFGNTIYF; CDR3 DNA: TGTGCCAGCAGTTTAGGTTGGGGATTTGGAAACACCATATATTTT
J gene: TRBJ1-2; clone size: .; D gene: TRBD1; V gene: TRBV7-2; CDR3 protein: CASSLRTGANYGYTF; CDR3 DNA: TGTGCCAGCAGCTTACGGACAGGGGCTAACTATGGCTACACCTTC
J gene: TRBJ2-5; clone size: .; D gene: .; V gene: TRBV4-1; CDR3 protein: CASSLQGGYQETQYF; CDR3 DNA: TGCGCCAGCAGCCTTCAAGGGGGGTACCAAGAGACCCAGTACTTC
J gene: TRBJ1-1; clone size: .; D gene: .; V gene: TRBV7-9; CDR3 protein: CASSLTGTEAFF; CDR3 DNA: TGTGCCAGCAGCTTAACAGGGACTGAAGCTTTCTTT
J gene: TRBJ2-4; clone size: once; D gene: TRBD2; V gene: TRBV4-2; CDR3 protein: CASSQDTLAGGPRNIQYF; CDR3 DNA: TGTGCCAGCAGCCAAGACACATTAGCGGGAGGGCCTAGAAACATTCAGTACTTC
J gene: TRBJ1-1; clone size: once; D gene: .; V gene: TRBV18; CDR3 protein: CASSGQEHTEAFF; CDR3 DNA: TGTGCCAGCTCGGGACAAGAGCATACTGAAGCTTTCTTT
J gene: TRBJ1-1; clone size: .; D gene: .; V gene: TRBV5-4; CDR3 protein: CASSAGVAEAFF; CDR3 DNA: TGTGCCAGCAGCGCAGGGGTGGCTGAAGCTTTCTTT
J gene: TRBJ1-2; clone size: .; D gene: .; V gene: TRBV2; CDR3 protein: CASSISTRQSYGYTF; CDR3 DNA: TGTGCCAGCAGCATATCAACCCGACAGAGCTATGGCTACACCTTC
J gene: TRBJ2-7; clone size: .; D gene: .; V gene: TRBV12-3/TRBV12-4; CDR3 protein: CASSLAGRDRYF; CDR3 DNA: TGTGCCAGCAGTTTAGCGGGACGGGATCGGTACTTC
J gene: TRBJ1-6; clone size: .; D gene: TRBD1; V gene: TRBV7-2; CDR3 protein: CASSSRPGQAISPLHF; CDR3 DNA: TGTGCCAGCAGCTCCCGTCCTGGACAGGCCATTTCACCCCTCCACTTT
J gene: TRBJ1-1; clone size: .; D gene: TRBD1; V gene: TRBV14; CDR3 protein: CASSHQGGPGAFF; CDR3 DNA: TGTGCCAGCAGCCACCAGGGGGGACCGGGGGCTTTCTTT
J gene: TRBJ1-1; clone size: .; D gene: .; V gene: TRBV27; CDR3 protein: CASSLRVLGTEAFF; CDR3 DNA: TGTGCCAGCAGTTTACGGGTCCTGGGGACTGAAGCTTTCTTT
J gene: TRBJ1-1; clone size: .; D gene: .; V gene: TRBV7-3; CDR3 protein: CASSLTAGDMNTEAFF; CDR3 DNA: TGTGCCAGCAGCTTAACGGCAGGGGACATGAACACTGAAGCTTTCTTT
J gene: TRBJ2-7; clone size: .; D gene: TRBD2; V gene: TRBV29-1; CDR3 protein: CSVRTSGNYEQYF; CDR3 DNA: TGCAGCGTTCGGACTAGCGGAAACTACGAGCAGTACTTC
J gene: TRBJ1-2; clone size: .; D gene: TRBD1; V gene: TRBV27; CDR3 protein: CASSWGQGAEGYTF; CDR3 DNA: TGTGCCAGCAGTTGGGGGCAGGGGGCGGAGGGCTACACCTTC
J gene: TRBJ2-1; clone size: .; D gene: .; V gene: TRBV7-9; CDR3 protein: CASSLSGTEQFF; CDR3 DNA: TGTGCCAGCAGCTTATCAGGCACTGAGCAGTTCTTC
J gene: TRBJ2-2; clone size: .; D gene: .; V gene: TRBV5-5; CDR3 protein: CASSLILVPGELFF; CDR3 DNA: TGTGCCAGCAGCTTGATTCTGGTTCCCGGGGAGCTGTTTTTT
J gene: TRBJ2-2; clone size: once; D gene: .; V gene: TRBV5-1; CDR3 protein: CASRGADTGELFF; CDR3 DNA: TGCGCCAGCAGAGGTGCGGACACCGGGGAGCTGTTTTTT
J gene: TRBJ1-2; clone size: .; D gene: .; V gene: TRBV27; CDR3 protein: CASRPGIPNYGYTF; CDR3 DNA: TGTGCCAGCAGACCAGGGATTCCTAACTATGGCTACACCTTC
J gene: TRBJ2-7; clone size: .; D gene: TRBD1; V gene: TRBV11-2; CDR3 protein: CASSPPTGLGYEQYF; CDR3 DNA: TGTGCCAGCAGCCCGCCGACAGGGTTGGGCTACGAGCAGTACTTC
J gene: TRBJ1-2; clone size: .; D gene: .; V gene: TRBV3-1/TRBV3-2; CDR3 protein: CASSLASYQGLGGYTF; CDR3 DNA: TGTGCCAGCAGCCTAGCCTCATACCAGGGTCTGGGCGGCTACACCTTC
J gene: TRBJ2-2; clone size: .; D gene: .; V gene: TRBV5-6; CDR3 protein: CASSLYGQSNTGELFF; CDR3 DNA: TGTGCCAGCAGCTTGTACGGCCAGAGCAACACCGGGGAGCTGTTTTTT
J gene: TRBJ2-2; clone size: .; D gene: .; V gene: TRBV12-3/TRBV12-4; CDR3 protein: CASSLGVGELFF; CDR3 DNA: TGTGCCAGCAGTTTGGGGGTCGGGGAGCTGTTTTTT
J gene: TRBJ2-1; clone size: .; D gene: TRBD2; V gene: TRBV6-5; CDR3 protein: CASSYVGVGPSGFF; CDR3 DNA: TGTGCCAGCAGTTACGTCGGGGTAGGGCCTAGCGGGTTCTTC
J gene: TRBJ1-1; clone size: .; D gene: TRBD1; V gene: TRBV2; CDR3 protein: CASNTGDGFEAFF; CDR3 DNA: TGTGCCAGCAATACAGGGGACGGGTTTGAAGCTTTCTTT
J gene: TRBJ1-2; clone size: .; D gene: .; V gene: TRBV12-3/TRBV12-4; CDR3 protein: CASSFWGTDGYTF; CDR3 DNA: TGTGCCAGCAGTTTTTGGGGGACGGATGGCTACACCTTC
J gene: TRBJ1-5; clone size: .; D gene: .; V gene: TRBV28; CDR3 protein: CASSLGGSQPQHF; CDR3 DNA: TGTGCCAGCAGTCTTGGTGGATCGCAGCCCCAGCATTTT
J gene: TRBJ1-1; clone size: .; D gene: .; V gene: TRBV5-1; CDR3 protein: CASSLRPSALNTEAFF; CDR3 DNA: TGCGCCAGCAGCTTACGACCGTCCGCGCTGAACACTGAAGCTTTCTTT
J gene: TRBJ2-2; clone size: once; D gene: .; V gene: TRBV6-2/TRBV6-3; CDR3 protein: CASSPRAGTFNTGELFF; CDR3 DNA: TGTGCCAGCAGTCCCCGGGCGGGGACATTCAACACCGGGGAGCTGTTTTTT
J gene: TRBJ1-5; clone size: .; D gene: .; V gene: TRBV5-5; CDR3 protein: CASSLSPGINQPQHF; CDR3 DNA: TGTGCCAGCAGCTTGTCTCCAGGCATCAATCAGCCCCAGCATTTT
J gene: TRBJ1-2; clone size: .; D gene: .; V gene: TRBV7-2; CDR3 protein: CASSSGTAKGGYTF; CDR3 DNA: TGTGCCAGCAGCTCCGGGACGGCTAAAGGAGGCTACACCTTC
J gene: TRBJ1-2; clone size: .; D gene: .; V gene: TRBV3-1/TRBV3-2; CDR3 protein: CASSPVGGIYGYTF; CDR3 DNA: TGTGCCAGCAGCCCCGTCGGAGGAATCTATGGCTACACCTTC
J gene: TRBJ1-1; clone size: once; D gene: TRBD1; V gene: TRBV29-1; CDR3 protein: CSAGTGSGSELSEAFF; CDR3 DNA: TGCAGCGCTGGGACAGGGTCGGGGTCGGAACTCTCTGAAGCTTTCTTT
J gene: TRBJ1-4; clone size: .; D gene: .; V gene: TRBV6-5; CDR3 protein: CASSTTGTDEKLFF; CDR3 DNA: TGTGCCAGCAGTACCACAGGCACAGATGAAAAACTGTTTTTT
J gene: TRBJ1-5; clone size: .; D gene: .; V gene: TRBV5-6; CDR3 protein: CASSLDGGKQPQHF; CDR3 DNA: TGTGCCAGCAGCTTGGACGGAGGTAAGCAGCCCCAGCATTTT
J gene: TRBJ2-2; clone size: .; D gene: .; V gene: TRBV9; CDR3 protein: CASTVGGAGELFF; CDR3 DNA: TGTGCCAGCACCGTAGGGGGGGCCGGGGAGCTGTTTTTT
J gene: TRBJ2-2; clone size: .; D gene: TRBD2; V gene: TRBV12-5; CDR3 protein: CASGLVLMAGGGTGELFF; CDR3 DNA: TGTGCTAGTGGTTTGGTACTCATGGCGGGGGGTGGCACCGGGGAGCTGTTTTTT
J gene: TRBJ1-2; clone size: .; D gene: .; V gene: TRBV6-5; CDR3 protein: CASSLDRNYGYTF; CDR3 DNA: TGTGCCAGCAGCCTCGACAGGAACTATGGCTACACCTTC
J gene: TRBJ1-1; clone size: .; D gene: .; V gene: TRBV4-1; CDR3 protein: CASSPPPDSNTEAFF; CDR3 DNA: TGCGCCAGCAGCCCACCCCCGGACAGCAACACTGAAGCTTTCTTT
J gene: TRBJ2-1; clone size: .; D gene: .; V gene: TRBV7-2; CDR3 protein: CASSVTGGHNEQFF; CDR3 DNA: TGTGCCAGCAGCGTTACGGGGGGCCACAATGAGCAGTTCTTC
J gene: TRBJ1-1; clone size: .; D gene: .; V gene: TRBV5-1; CDR3 protein: CASSFGEGTTEAFF; CDR3 DNA: TGCGCCAGCAGCTTCGGAGAGGGGACCACTGAAGCTTTCTTT
J gene: TRBJ2-7; clone size: .; D gene: .; V gene: TRBV2; CDR3 protein: CASSASYEQYF; CDR3 DNA: TGTGCCAGCAGTGCCAGCTACGAGCAGTACTTC
J gene: TRBJ1-5; clone size: .; D gene: .; V gene: TRBV5-8; CDR3 protein: CASTLSHGGNQGQPQHF; CDR3 DNA: TGTGCCAGCACCCTTTCCCACGGGGGGAATCAGGGGCAGCCCCAGCATTTT
J gene: TRBJ2-3; clone size: .; D gene: .; V gene: TRBV5-4; CDR3 protein: CASSLTSPGDTQYF; CDR3 DNA: TGTGCCAGCAGCTTGACGTCTCCAGGTGATACGCAGTATTTT
J gene: TRBJ2-7; clone size: .; D gene: TRBD2; V gene: TRBV27; CDR3 protein: CASSSLAGKTGEQYF; CDR3 DNA: TGTGCCAGCAGTTCCCTAGCGGGAAAGACGGGGGAGCAGTACTTC
J gene: TRBJ2-5; clone size: .; D gene: .; V gene: TRBV4-3; CDR3 protein: CASSQDIAVQETQYF; CDR3 DNA: TGCGCCAGCAGCCAAGATATAGCGGTCCAAGAGACCCAGTACTTC
J gene: TRBJ1-4; clone size: .; D gene: .; V gene: TRBV19; CDR3 protein: CASSSFRRGKSEKLFF; CDR3 DNA: TGTGCCAGTAGTTCCTTTAGACGTGGGAAGAGCGAAAAACTGTTTTTT
J gene: TRBJ1-4; clone size: .; D gene: TRBD1; V gene: TRBV6-6; CDR3 protein: CASSYDGTGSRKLFF; CDR3 DNA: TGTGCCAGCAGTTACGATGGGACAGGGTCAAGAAAACTGTTTTTT
J gene: TRBJ2-1; clone size: .; D gene: .; V gene: TRBV7-9; CDR3 protein: CASSPDPGEQFF; CDR3 DNA: TGTGCCAGCAGCCCAGACCCTGGGGAGCAGTTCTTC
J gene: TRBJ2-4; clone size: once; D gene: .; V gene: TRBV5-1; CDR3 protein: CASSSGVFQGIQYF; CDR3 DNA: TGCGCCAGCAGCTCAGGGGTATTCCAGGGCATTCAGTACTTC